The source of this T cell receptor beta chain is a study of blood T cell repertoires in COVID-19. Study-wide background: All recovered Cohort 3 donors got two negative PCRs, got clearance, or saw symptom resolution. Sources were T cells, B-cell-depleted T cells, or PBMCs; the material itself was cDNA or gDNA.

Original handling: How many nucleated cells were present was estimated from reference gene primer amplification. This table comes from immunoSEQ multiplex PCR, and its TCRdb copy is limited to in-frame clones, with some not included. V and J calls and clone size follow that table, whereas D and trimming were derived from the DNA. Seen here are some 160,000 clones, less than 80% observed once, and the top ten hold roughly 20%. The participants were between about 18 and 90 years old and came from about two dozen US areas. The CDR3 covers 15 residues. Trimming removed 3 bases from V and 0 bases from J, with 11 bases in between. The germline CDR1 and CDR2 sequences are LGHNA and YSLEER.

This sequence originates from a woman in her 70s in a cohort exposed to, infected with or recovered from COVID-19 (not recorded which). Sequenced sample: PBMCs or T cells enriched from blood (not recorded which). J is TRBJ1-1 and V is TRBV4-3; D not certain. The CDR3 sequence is CASSQDYGVNTEAFF. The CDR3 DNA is TGCGCCAGCAGCCAGGATTATGGAGTGAACACTGAAGCTTTCTTT.